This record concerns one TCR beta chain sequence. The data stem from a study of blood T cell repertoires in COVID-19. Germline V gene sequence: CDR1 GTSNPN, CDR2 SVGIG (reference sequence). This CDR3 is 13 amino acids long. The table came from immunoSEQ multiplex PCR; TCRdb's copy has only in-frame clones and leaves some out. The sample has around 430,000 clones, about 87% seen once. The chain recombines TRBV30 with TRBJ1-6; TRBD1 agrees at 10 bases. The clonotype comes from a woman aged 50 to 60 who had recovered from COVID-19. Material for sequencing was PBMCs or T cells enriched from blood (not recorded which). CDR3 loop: CAWGQGWASPLHF. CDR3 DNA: TGTGCATGGGGACAGGGGTGGGCTTCACCCCTCCACTTT.